The 12 T cell receptor beta chains given below trace back to one sample, sequenced in a study of T cells and Merkel cell carcinoma outcomes. Clones were read by immunoSEQ multiplex PCR, and TCRdb kept only the in-frame ones, dropping some. The sample holds approximately 6,300 clones, approximately 80% seen once. The sample taken for sequencing was tumor tissue from Merkel cell carcinoma. The receptors were sampled from a human donor with Merkel cell carcinoma.

This sequence joins TRBV5-1 and TRBJ2-1, with 8 bases aligning to TRBD2. The germline CDR1 and CDR2 sequences are SGHRS and YFSETQ. CDR3 length: 17 residues. Losses at the gene ends were 4 bases for V and 5 bases for J; bases not matched to a gene: 14. The DNA for the CDR3 is TGCGCCAGCAGCCCCACGGACAGCACCGGGGGGGACAATGAGCAGTTCTTC. This sequence encodes CASSPTDSTGGDNEQFF.

The chain combines TRBV5-5 with TRBJ2-4; 8 bases line up with TRBD1. Trimming at V came to 4 bases and at J to 5 bases, leaving 5 bases not matched to a gene. Looked up from germline, CDR1 is SGHKS and CDR2 is YYEKEE (reference sequence). This CDR3 comprises 14 residues. The CDR3 coding sequence is TGTGCCAGCAGCCCGGGACAGGTCGAAAACATTCAGTACTTC. It encodes CASSPGQVENIQYF.

This sequence joins TRBV5-1 and TRBJ1-1, with D possibly matching TRBD1 (6 bases). With 4 bases removed from V and 4 bases from J, the gap between germline ends came to 20 bases. Per the germline V gene, CDR1 is SGHRS and CDR2 is YFSETQ. The CDR3 totals 16 residues. CDR3 sequence reads: CASSPEGGGGGTEAFF. The CDR3 nucleotides are TGCGCCAGCAGCCCCGAAGGGGGGGGAGGCGGCACTGAAGCTTTCTTT. The entire variable domain, with the rest obtained from reference TRBV5-1 and TRBJ1-1, is as follows: KAGVTQTPRYLIKTRGQQVTLSCSPISGHRSVSWYQQTPGQGLQFLFEYFSETQRNKGNFPGRFSGRQFSNSRSEMNVSTLELGDSALYLCASSPEGGGGGTEAFFGQGTRLTVV.

V and J are TRBV27 and TRBJ2-7; D remains ambiguous. Germline V gene sequence: CDR1 MNHEY, CDR2 SMNVEV (reference sequence). V gave up 5 bases and J gave up 3 bases, with 5 bases separating them. The CDR3 has 11 amino acids. CDR3 amino acids: CASSAGYEQYF. The CDR3 DNA reads as TGTGCCAGCAGTGCCGGCTACGAGCAGTACTTC.

The V gene is TRBV5-1, the J gene TRBJ1-1; D remains unclear. Germline V gene lookup returns CDR1 SGHRS and CDR2 YFSETQ. CDR3 length: 15 residues. Trimming cost V 3 bases and J 1 base, with 13 bases left between them. This CDR3 is CASSSLNPKNTEAFF. Written as DNA, the CDR3 is TGCGCCAGCAGCTCGTTAAACCCTAAGAACACTGAAGCTTTCTTT.

The J gene is TRBJ2-3, the V gene TRBV27; 8 nucleotides align to TRBD2. From germline, CDR1 is MNHEY and CDR2 SMNVEV (reference sequence). The trim removed 5 bases at V and 0 bases at J, leaving 16 bases unmatched. CDR3 length: 19 residues. CDR3 sequence (DNA): TGTGCCAGCAGTCTACAGCCACGGGCTAGCGGGTTCAGCACAGATACGCAGTATTTT. This gives the protein CASSLQPRASGFSTDTQYF.

The chain recombines TRBV5-5 with TRBJ2-7; D perhaps matches TRBD1 (6 bases). The V end was cut by 5 bases, the J end by 4 bases, with 7 bases between. From germline, CDR1 is SGHKS and CDR2 YYEKEE (reference sequence). The CDR3 consists of 11 residues. The CDR3 coding sequence is TGTGCCAGCAGACAGGGTTACGAGCAGTACTTC. Protein: CASRQGYEQYF.

The chain employs TRBV5-5 and TRBJ1-1, with 7 positions matching TRBD1. The CDR3 contains 15 residues. Germline lookup yields CDR1 SGHKS and CDR2 YYEKEE (reference sequence). V dropped 2 bases and J dropped 4; count of bases not matched to a gene: 8. The CDR3 loop reads CASSFTGEGATEAFF. Written as DNA, the CDR3 is TGTGCCAGCAGCTTCACAGGGGAGGGGGCCACTGAAGCTTTCTTT.

Note on this clone: The sample carries other DNA sequences with the same CDR3. The chain combines TRBV5-1 with TRBJ1-2; the D is unclear. Germline V gene data show CDR1 as SGHRS and CDR2 as YFSETQ. With 4 bases removed from V and 2 bases from J, the gap between germline ends came to 15 bases. There are 15 residues in the CDR3. CDR3 residues: CASSPQPSKNYGYTF. The CDR3 nucleotides are TGCGCCAGCAGCCCTCAGCCAAGTAAGAACTATGGCTACACCTTC. Full variable domain (rest looked up from reference TRBV5-1 and TRBJ1-2): KAGVTQTPRYLIKTRGQQVTLSCSPISGHRSVSWYQQTPGQGLQFLFEYFSETQRNKGNFPGRFSGRQFSNSRSEMNVSTLELGDSALYLCASSPQPSKNYGYTFGSGTRLTVV.

The chain uses TRBV5-1 and TRBJ1-4; 8 positions match TRBD1. CDR1 and CDR2 (germline): SGHRS, YFSETQ. V lost 1 base to trimming and J lost 8 bases; unmatched junction nucleotides: 4. The CDR3 is 14 amino acids. The CDR3 region is CASSLQGAGEKLFF. CDR3 nucleotides: TGCGCCAGCAGCTTGCAGGGGGCGGGAGAAAAACTGTTTTTT.

The rearrangement uses TRBV18 and TRBJ2-3; 11 nucleotides align to TRBD2. In germline, CDR1 is KGHSH, CDR2 LQKENI. Trimming removed 6 bases from V and 5 bases from J; junction bases left unmatched: 4. The CDR3 extends over 14 amino acids. The CDR3 region has the DNA TGTGCCAGCTCGCCCGGGACTAGCGGAGATACGCAGTATTTT. Translated, it gives CASSPGTSGDTQYF.

By sample share, this clone is medium-sized. V and J are TRBV6-1 and TRBJ2-7; D assignment may be TRBD1 or TRBD2 (5 bases each). Germline CDR1 reads MNHNS; CDR2 reads SASEGT. This CDR3 contains 13 residues. V dropped 6 bases and J dropped 4 bases, with 13 bases sitting between them. In DNA form, the CDR3 reads TGTGCCAGCAGCCGGGACGGCTTGTACGAGCAGTACTTC. It is translated as CASSRDGLYEQYF.